The 30 T cell receptor beta chains in this list originate from one sample, sequenced in a study of beta chain features in type 1 diabetes. Study-wide points: For Type 1 diabetes patients, all four CD4+ subsets carried TCRB CDR3s that were moderately but significantly shorter.

Their specific antigens are unknown. The isolated RNA, all of it, was reverse transcribed, so expressed TCRB transcripts were what got sequenced. Measured with immunoSEQ multiplex PCR; TCRdb has only the in-frame clones, and not every one. The sample includes around 44,000 clones, approximately 70% of them seen just once. Specimen: Tregs from blood. The receptor source for this set is a woman aged 18 to 35 with type 1 diabetes.

This clone appeared a single time. Here the CDR3 reads CASSLGMHPGYGYTF. The CDR3 bases are TGCGCCAGCAGCTTGGGTATGCATCCGGGCTATGGCTACACCTTC. The J gene is TRBJ1-2, the V gene TRBV5-1; D uncertain. Germline V gene data show CDR1 as SGHRS and CDR2 as YFSETQ. This CDR3 is 15 amino acids long. The V and J ends lost 0 bases and 4 bases respectively, with 13 bases between them.

This clone was detected only a few times. The J gene is TRBJ1-4, the V gene TRBV10-3; TRBD1 matches at 12 bases. V was clipped by 0 bases and J by 7 bases; unmatched bases: 3. This CDR3 comprises 16 residues. From germline, CDR1 is ENHRY and CDR2 SYGVKD. Written as DNA, the CDR3 is TGTGCCATCAGTGAGTCTAAGGGACAGGGGGCTGAAAAACTGTTTTTT. Its protein product is CAISESKGQGAEKLFF.

In its sample, this clone was seen a few times. This chain uses TRBV30 with TRBJ2-2, with 7 bases identical to TRBD2. The CDR3 has 14 residues. CDR1 and CDR2 (germline): GTSNPN, SVGIG (reference sequence). The trim removed 3 bases at V and 5 bases at J, leaving 6 bases unmatched. The CDR3 coding sequence is TGTGCCTGGAGACGACTAGCCGGGACCGGGGAGCTGTTTTTT. It yields the protein CAWRRLAGTGELFF. The variable domain in full, completed from reference TRBV30 and TRBJ2-2, reads SQTIHQWPATLVQPVGSPLSLECTVEGTSNPNLYWYRQAAGRGLQLLFYSVGIGQISSEVPQNLSASRPQDRQFILSSKKLLLSDSGFYLCAWRRLAGTGELFFGEGSRLTVL.

This clone came up once. The chain links TRBV15 to TRBJ1-3, with 7 bases matching TRBD1. The DNA matches TRBJ2-2 better at its end, which makes the J call doubtful. The CDR3 loop spans 14 amino acids. Looked up from germline, CDR1 is LNHNV and CDR2 is YYDKDF (reference sequence). CDR3 protein: CATVPTGYTGELFF. The CDR3 region has the DNA TGTGCCACCGTACCGACAGGGTACACCGGGGAGCTGTTTTTT.

The chain has TRBV19 and TRBJ1-1; TRBD1 agrees at 7 bases. The CDR3 contains 14 residues. Germline V gene lookup returns CDR1 LNHDA and CDR2 SQIVND (reference sequence). J lost 0 bases, V lost 11 bases, and 9 bases had no gene match. CDR3 protein: CACTGVGMNTEAFF. CDR3 sequence (DNA): TGTGCCTGTACAGGGGTTGGGATGAACACTGAAGCTTTCTTT. Supplemented by reference TRBV19 and TRBJ1-1, the full variable domain reads DGGITQSPKYLFRKEGQNVTLSCEQNLNHDAMYWYRQDPGQGLRLIYYSQIVNDFQKGDIAEGYSVSREKKESFPLTVTSAQKNPTAFYLCACTGVGMNTEAFFGQGTRLTVV.

The rearrangement uses TRBV7-6 and TRBJ2-7, with TRBD1 as a possible D gene (6 bases). This CDR3 has 14 residues. CDR1 SGHVS and CDR2 FNYEAQ come from the germline V gene. V gave up 4 bases and J gave up 2 bases, with 12 bases separating them. CDR3 DNA: TGTGCCAGCAGCTCCATCGACAGGACCTACGAGCAGTACTTC. This gives the protein CASSSIDRTYEQYF.

The chain uses TRBV4-1 and TRBJ2-7; TRBD2 is a possible D gene (7 bases). The germline V gene has CDR1 MGHRA and CDR2 YSYEKL. This CDR3 comprises 16 residues. The V end was cut by 3 bases, the J end by 3 bases, with 18 bases between. The CDR3, as DNA: TGCGCCAGCAGCCAGAGGGGGGGGGCGGAAAACTACGAGCAGTACTTC. Its protein product is CASSQRGGAENYEQYF.

The rearrangement links TRBV5-6 to TRBJ2-1; 13 nucleotides match TRBD2. The CDR3 covers 16 residues. The ends lost 4 bases at V and 4 bases at J; junction bases unmatched: 5. Per germline, CDR1 SGHDT and CDR2 YYEEEE. Here the CDR3 DNA reads TGTGCCAGCAGCGCGGGACTAGCGGGGAATTACAATGAGCAGTTCTTC. Its translation: CASSAGLAGNYNEQFF.

V usage is TRBV7-2 and J usage is TRBJ2-6; a possible D gene is TRBD2 (5 bases). Deletions cut 1 base from V and 0 bases from J, with 10 bases between. Germline V gives CDR1 SGHTA, CDR2 FQGNSA. CDR3 size: 17 residues. CDR3 protein: CASSLGRGYSGANVLTF. CDR3 in DNA: TGTGCCAGCAGCTTAGGGAGAGGGTACTCTGGGGCCAACGTCCTGACTTTC.

This clone was observed a few times. This chain joins TRBV28 and TRBJ1-5; a weak D match, TRBD1 (6 bases). The CDR3 is 15 amino acids. Germline V lookup: CDR1 MDHEN, CDR2 SYDVKM. Trimming took 2 bases from V and 0 from J, leaving 8 bases between them. CDR3 residues: CASSLGGGSNQPQHF. The DNA of the CDR3 is TGTGCCAGCAGTTTAGGGGGCGGTAGCAATCAGCCCCAGCATTTT.

This clone has only one observation. V is TRBV4-1 and J is TRBJ2-3; 11 nucleotides agree with TRBD1. The germline gives CDR1 MGHRA, CDR2 YSYEKL. This CDR3 is built from 15 residues. Trimming removed 1 base from V and 4 bases from J; junction bases left unmatched: 1. CDR3 DNA: TGCGCCAGCAGCCAAGGGACAGGGGGCCCAGATACGCAGTATTTT. It codes for CASSQGTGGPDTQYF.

V usage is TRBV7-3 and J usage is TRBJ1-2, with D maybe TRBD1 (6 bases). CDR1 is SGHTA, CDR2 FQGTGA, per germline. V was pared by 2 bases and J by 3 bases, with 13 bases between. The CDR3 is 15 residues long. Here the CDR3 DNA reads TGTGCCAGCAGCTTAGTGGCAGGGGATTACTATGGCTACACCTTC. It is translated as CASSLVAGDYYGYTF. Together with reference TRBV7-3 and TRBJ1-2, the CDR3 gives the full variable domain: GAGVSQTPSNKVTEKGKYVELRCDPISGHTALYWYRQSLGQGPEFLIYFQGTGAADDSGLPNDRFFAVRPEGSVSTLKIQRTERGDSAVYLCASSLVAGDYYGYTFGSGTRLTVV.

In its sample, this clone was seen a few times. The V gene is TRBV19, the J gene TRBJ1-5; 7 bases fit TRBD1. The V gene's germline CDR1 is LNHDA and CDR2 SQIVND (reference sequence). This CDR3 is built from 14 residues. V shed 9 bases, J shed 3 bases, and the junction held 8 bases outside the gene matches. The CDR3 DNA follows: TGTGCCAGCAAAACGGGACAGAACAATCAGCCCCAGCATTTT. Its protein is CASKTGQNNQPQHF.

V gene TRBV7-2 combines with J gene TRBJ2-5; D perhaps matches TRBD2 (7 bases). The germline V gene has CDR1 SGHTA and CDR2 FQGNSA. CDR3 length: 15 residues. V shed 7 bases and J shed 3 bases, with 18 bases lying between them. In DNA, the CDR3 is TGTGCCAGCACGAGGGGGGGAGCTGGTAAAGAGACCCAGTACTTC. Protein: CASTRGGAGKETQYF. The full variable domain, rest sourced from reference TRBV7-2 and TRBJ2-5, is GAGVSQSPSNKVTEKGKDVELRCDPISGHTALYWYRQSLGQGLEFLIYFQGNSAPDKSGLPSDRFSAERTGGSVSTLTIQRTQQEDSAVYLCASTRGGAGKETQYFGPGTRLLVL.

Only a few counts were recorded for this clone. This chain links TRBV7-2 with TRBJ2-3; 10 nucleotides match TRBD2. The CDR3 covers 16 residues. Trimming at V came to 5 bases and at J to 0 bases, leaving 5 bases not matched to a gene. Germline V gives CDR1 SGHTA, CDR2 FQGNSA. CDR3 residues: CASSSSGGPSTDTQYF. The CDR3 DNA is TGTGCCAGCAGCAGTAGCGGGGGGCCTAGCACAGATACGCAGTATTTT.

The CDR3: CASSFQNEKLFF. CDR3 DNA sequence: TGTGCCAGCAGCTTTCAGAATGAAAAACTGTTTTTT. This chain links TRBV5-4 with TRBJ1-4; no reliable D call. The V gene lost 2 bases and the J gene lost 5 bases, with 4 bases spanning the gap. Per the germline V gene, CDR1 is SGHNT and CDR2 is YYREEE (reference sequence). The CDR3 covers 12 residues.

The CDR3 region has the DNA TGTGCCAGCAGCTTACGTAGACTAGCGGGGAGAGATACGCAGTATTTT. As protein: CASSLRRLAGRDTQYF. V usage is TRBV7-2 and J usage is TRBJ2-3; 11 nucleotides match TRBD2. V was clipped by 2 bases and J by 5 bases; unmatched bases: 6. Germline V gene sequence: CDR1 SGHTA, CDR2 FQGNSA. The CDR3 contains 16 residues.

This clone was picked up one time. The CDR3 spells CASSVGPLKQPQHF. The CDR3 DNA reads as TGTGCCAGCAGCGTAGGCCCACTAAAGCAGCCCCAGCATTTT. The chain recombines TRBV9 with TRBJ1-5; D gene ambiguous. This CDR3 has 14 residues. V lost 0 bases, J lost 7 bases, and 11 bases lay in between. Germline loops: CDR1 SGDLS, CDR2 YYNGEE. Using reference TRBV9 and TRBJ1-5 for the parts outside the CDR3, the full variable domain is DSGVTQTPKHLITATGQRVTLRCSPRSGDLSVYWYQQSLDQGLQFLIQYYNGEERAKGNILERFSAQQFPDLHSELNLSSLELGDSALYFCASSVGPLKQPQHFGDGTRLSIL.

The chain joins TRBV13 to TRBJ2-1; 13 nucleotides agree with TRBD2. CDR1 is PRHDT, CDR2 FYEKMQ, per germline (reference sequence). The trim removed 5 bases at V and 8 bases at J, leaving 9 bases unmatched. This CDR3 region has 16 residues. CDR3 coding DNA: TGTGCCAGCAGCCCACGACTAGCGGGGGGCCCCCATGAGCAGTTCTTC. The encoded protein is CASSPRLAGGPHEQFF.

The rearrangement joins TRBV6-5 to TRBJ2-1; TRBD2 matches 7 bases. Trimming took 2 bases from V and 4 from J; bases not matched to a gene: 2. CDR1 is MNHEY and CDR2 is SVGAGI in the germline V gene. This CDR3 has 14 amino acids. CDR3 DNA sequence: TGTGCCAGCAGTTACGCTAGCGGATACAATGAGCAGTTCTTC. Amino acids: CASSYASGYNEQFF.

The rearrangement uses TRBV7-2 and TRBJ2-7, with a tentative D call TRBD1 (5 bases). Germline V gives CDR1 SGHTA, CDR2 FQGNSA. The CDR3 covers 14 residues. V was clipped by 2 bases and J by 8 bases, with 16 bases between them. CDR3 sequence: CASSLPQSLGQQYF. The CDR3 region has the DNA TGTGCCAGCAGCTTACCCCAGTCATTGGGGCAGCAGTACTTC.

The V gene is TRBV6-5, the J gene TRBJ1-2, with D tentatively TRBD1 (5 bases). Trimming stripped 4 bases from V and 4 bases from J, with 16 bases between. The CDR3 length is 15 residues. The germline CDR1 and CDR2 sequences are MNHEY and SVGAGI. The CDR3 loop reads CASSSRVRRGYGYTF. The DNA for the CDR3 is TGTGCCAGCAGTTCTCGGGTCAGAAGGGGCTATGGCTACACCTTC.

V and J are TRBV5-1 and TRBJ2-7; D unclear. Trimming shortened V by 5 bases and J by 5 bases, and 8 bases separated the two germline ends. This CDR3 region has 11 residues. The V gene's germline CDR1 is SGHRS and CDR2 YFSETQ. The CDR3 nucleotides read TGCGCCAGCAGTGTGAGAAACGAGCAGTACTTC. The encoded protein is CASSVRNEQYF.

This sequence joins TRBV2 and TRBJ2-7, with D perhaps TRBD1 (6 bases). This CDR3 has 12 residues. Trimming pared 6 bases from V and 6 bases from J, leaving 12 bases between. Germline lookup yields CDR1 SNHLY and CDR2 FYNNEI. The CDR3 is CASRETGSEQYF. CDR3 in DNA: TGTGCCAGCAGGGAAACAGGGTCCGAGCAGTACTTC. Full variable domain (rest looked up from reference TRBV2 and TRBJ2-7): EPEVTQTPSHQVTQMGQEVILRCVPISNHLYFYWYRQILGQKVEFLVSFYNNEISEKSEIFDDQFSVERPDGSNFTLKIRSTKLEDSAMYFCASRETGSEQYFGPGTRLTVT.

This clone was found a few times. The chain combines TRBV5-1 with TRBJ1-1; 9 bases line up with TRBD1. Trimming cost V 4 bases and J 4 bases; bases outside gene matches: 5. CDR3 length equals 14 residues. Germline CDR1 reads SGHRS; CDR2 reads YFSETQ. CDR3 residues: CASSLGTGSTEAFF. The CDR3, as DNA: TGCGCCAGCAGCCTTGGGACAGGGTCCACTGAAGCTTTCTTT.

CDR3 sequence: CASSHPTRPAGEQYF. CDR3 nucleotides: TGCGCCAGCAGCCACCCGACAAGACCGGCGGGCGAGCAGTACTTC. J is TRBJ2-7 and V is TRBV4-1; D perhaps matches TRBD2 (5 bases). The germline gives CDR1 MGHRA, CDR2 YSYEKL. The CDR3 totals 15 residues. The V end was cut by 3 bases, the J end by 6 bases, with 18 bases between.

The rearrangement joins TRBV5-6 to TRBJ2-6; D is unresolved. The V gene's germline CDR1 is SGHDT and CDR2 YYEEEE. The CDR3 runs 12 residues. With 6 bases removed from V and 2 bases from J, the gap between germline ends came to 3 bases. This CDR3 reads CASTAGANVLTF. CDR3 sequence (DNA): TGTGCCAGCACCGCTGGGGCCAACGTCCTGACTTTC.

The sample holds many counts of this clone. The chain couples TRBV7-9 to TRBJ2-3; TRBD1 agrees at 7 bases. The trim removed 2 bases at V and 2 bases at J, leaving 7 bases unmatched. Germline V CDR1 and CDR2: SEHNR, FQNEAQ (reference sequence). The CDR3 has 16 amino acids. DNA of the CDR3: TGTGCCAGCAGCTTAATGGGACAGACGTCCACAGATACGCAGTATTTT. This translates into CASSLMGQTSTDTQYF. Combining the CDR3 with reference TRBV7-9 and TRBJ2-3 gives the whole variable domain DTGVSQNPRHKITKRGQNVTFRCDPISEHNRLYWYRQTLGQGPEFLTYFQNEAQLEKSRLLSDRFSAERPKGSFSTLEIQRTEQGDSAMYLCASSLMGQTSTDTQYFGPGTRLTVL.

CDR3 nucleotide sequence: TGCGCCAGCTGGGACCCCCCTACTCGGGAGGGCCACTACAATGAGCAGTTCTTC. Protein sequence: CASWDPPTREGHYNEQFF. The chain recombines TRBV10-1 with TRBJ2-1; 8 nucleotides match TRBD2. V was clipped by 8 bases and J by 3 bases; unmatched bases: 18. The CDR3 runs 18 residues. CDR1 and CDR2 (germline): WNHNN, SYGVQD (reference sequence).

The chain couples TRBV12-5 to TRBJ2-7, with 10 bases matching TRBD1. The CDR3 consists of 15 residues. The ends lost 6 bases at V and 6 bases at J; junction bases unmatched: 11. In germline, CDR1 is LGHNT, CDR2 FRNRAP. The CDR3 is CASGGRSDRGVEQYF. The CDR3 DNA sequence: TGTGCTAGTGGAGGACGTTCGGACAGGGGGGTCGAGCAGTACTTC.